These T cell receptor beta chains were read from a single sample in a study of blood T cell repertoires in COVID-19. The assay was immunoSEQ multiplex PCR, and TCRdb's table has in-frame clones only and misses some. Of about 240,000 clones listed, around 86% are singletons. Sequencing was done on a sample of peripheral blood. The source of these receptors is an older man with acute or convalescent COVID-19. The CDR3 runs from the conserved cysteine through the conserved F or W. A D gene is named only where the DNA matches it firmly. Size is omitted from some rows. Given values are once, few, many or a class for expanded clones.

TRBV11-2	TRBJ2-7	-	-	CASSYSPSLEQYF	TGTGCCAGCAGCTACAGCCCATCGTTAGAGCAGTACTTC
TRBV11-1	TRBJ2-7	-	-	CASSLEQGNEQYF	TGTGCCAGCAGCTTAGAACAGGGCAACGAGCAGTACTTC
TRBV9	TRBJ1-4	-	-	CASSVEGLTNEKLFF	TGTGCCAGCAGCGTAGAGGGGCTAACTAATGAAAAACTGTTTTTT
TRBV5-5	TRBJ1-5	-	TRBD1	CASSSGTVSNQPQHF	TGTGCCAGCAGCTCCGGGACAGTCAGCAATCAGCCCCAGCATTTT
TRBV7-6	TRBJ2-2	-	-	CASSLGRSRGTGELFF	TGTGCCAGCAGCCTCGGACGGTCCCGGGGGACCGGGGAGCTGTTTTTT
TRBV5-1	TRBJ2-6	-	-	CASSSDRDLSSGANVLTF	TGCGCCAGCAGCTCAGACAGAGACTTGAGCTCTGGGGCCAACGTCCTGACTTTC
TRBV28	TRBJ1-2	few	-	CASSSPGHSYTF	TGTGCCAGCAGTTCCCCGGGACACAGCTACACCTTC
TRBV9	TRBJ1-2	-	-	CASSVDRYYGYTF	TGTGCCAGCAGCGTAGATCGGTACTATGGCTACACCTTC
TRBV7-3	TRBJ2-1	-	TRBD2	CASSLTGTTNNEQFF	TGTGCCAGCAGCTTGACCGGGACTACGAACAATGAGCAGTTCTTC
TRBV27	TRBJ2-7	-	-	CASSYRYAYEQYF	TGTGCCAGCAGTTATCGCTATGCCTACGAGCAGTACTTC
TRBV5-1	TRBJ2-7	once	-	CASSLGGDSFPYEQYF	TGCGCCAGCAGCTTGGGGGGGGACAGCTTCCCCTACGAGCAGTACTTC
TRBV24-1	TRBJ1-2	-	TRBD1	CATSDDRESYGYTF	TGTGCCACCAGTGATGACAGGGAAAGCTATGGCTACACCTTC
TRBV5-1	TRBJ2-1	once	TRBD1	CASSLGPQGWEHNEQFF	TGCGCCAGCAGCTTGGGGCCACAGGGGTGGGAACACAATGAGCAGTTCTTC
TRBV6-5	TRBJ2-2	-	TRBD1	CASKWRTGVGELFF	TGTGCCAGCAAGTGGAGAACAGGGGTCGGGGAGCTGTTTTTT
TRBV5-1	TRBJ1-6	-	-	CASSFEYNSPLHF	TGCGCCAGCAGCTTCGAGTATAATTCACCCCTCCACTTT
TRBV28	TRBJ2-7	-	TRBD1	CASRTGGTGEEQYF	TGTGCCAGCAGAACCGGCGGGACAGGGGAAGAGCAGTACTTC
TRBV18	TRBJ1-6	-	-	CASSAQDSSPLHF	TGTGCCAGCTCTGCCCAGGACAGTTCACCCCTCCACTTT
TRBV4-3	TRBJ2-5	-	-	CASSQGRAGFGETQYF	TGCGCCAGCAGCCAAGGGAGGGCGGGTTTTGGTGAGACCCAGTACTTC
TRBV6-5	TRBJ1-1	once	TRBD1	CASSDRDHTEAFF	TGTGCCAGCAGCGACAGGGACCACACTGAAGCTTTCTTT
TRBV14	TRBJ1-6	-	TRBD1	CASSETGQYNSPLHF	TGTGCCAGCAGCGAAACGGGACAGTATAATTCACCCCTCCACTTT
TRBV27	TRBJ1-5	few	-	CASSPRMTENQPQHF	TGTGCCAGCAGCCCAAGGATGACAGAAAATCAGCCCCAGCATTTT
TRBV18	TRBJ1-2	-	-	CASSPAGGGSYGYTF	TGTGCCAGCTCACCCGCGGGGGGCGGCTCCTATGGCTACACCTTC
TRBV3-1/TRBV3-2	TRBJ1-2	few	-	CASSQGRNYGYTF	TGTGCCAGCAGCCAAGGTCGGAACTATGGCTACACCTTC
TRBV6-4	TRBJ1-2	-	-	CASSHGGDRWGYTF	TGTGCCAGCAGTCATGGGGGGGACCGGTGGGGCTACACCTTC
TRBV7-9	TRBJ2-2	-	TRBD2	CASSSRASGQTGELFF	TGTGCCAGCAGCTCCCGAGCTAGCGGACAAACCGGGGAGCTGTTTTTT
TRBV5-4	TRBJ2-6	-	-	CASSTRVRGSGANVLTF	TGTGCCAGCAGCACGAGAGTTAGGGGCTCTGGGGCCAACGTCCTGACTTTC
TRBV19	TRBJ1-1	few	TRBD1	CASSLGQGTEAFF	TGTGCCAGTAGTCTGGGACAGGGCACTGAAGCTTTCTTT
TRBV18	TRBJ1-5	-	-	CASSPEVGSNQPQHF	TGTGCCAGCTCACCAGAGGTCGGGAGCAATCAGCCCCAGCATTTT
TRBV28	TRBJ2-7	-	-	CASSLRGVAGLVEQYF	TGTGCCAGCAGTCTCCGGGGAGTTGCCGGGTTGGTCGAGCAGTACTTC
TRBV19	TRBJ2-5	many	-	CASSPLRTGVQETQYF	TGTGCCAGTAGTCCCCTACGCACGGGAGTTCAAGAGACCCAGTACTTC
TRBV11-2	TRBJ2-7	few	TRBD2	CASSLKLAGGPNEQYF	TGTGCCAGCAGCCTAAAACTAGCGGGAGGGCCCAACGAGCAGTACTTC
TRBV11-2	TRBJ1-2	once	-	CASSREGTTGGYTF	TGTGCCAGCAGCCGAGAAGGTACGACTGGGGGCTACACCTTC
TRBV25-1	TRBJ2-2	-	-	CATHGRGAFTGELFF	TGTGCCACCCACGGTCGGGGGGCGTTCACCGGGGAGCTGTTTTTT
TRBV28	TRBJ2-7	-	TRBD1	CASTPGQGYEQYF	TGTGCCAGCACCCCTGGACAGGGCTACGAGCAGTACTTC
TRBV28	TRBJ1-2	once	TRBD1	CASSRQGSRGYTF	TGTGCCAGCAGTCGACAGGGCAGTCGAGGCTACACCTTC
TRBV11-3	TRBJ2-2	-	TRBD1	CASSLDMAGGTGELFF	TGTGCCAGCAGCTTAGATATGGCAGGGGGCACCGGGGAGCTGTTTTTT
TRBV19	TRBJ1-5	-	-	CASSIDLFAVAKQHF	TGTGCCAGTAGTATAGATCTATTCGCGGTCGCAAAACAGCATTTT
TRBV7-9	TRBJ2-2	-	TRBD2	CASSSVTGGGELFF	TGTGCCAGCAGCTCGGTGACGGGAGGAGGGGAGCTGTTTTTT